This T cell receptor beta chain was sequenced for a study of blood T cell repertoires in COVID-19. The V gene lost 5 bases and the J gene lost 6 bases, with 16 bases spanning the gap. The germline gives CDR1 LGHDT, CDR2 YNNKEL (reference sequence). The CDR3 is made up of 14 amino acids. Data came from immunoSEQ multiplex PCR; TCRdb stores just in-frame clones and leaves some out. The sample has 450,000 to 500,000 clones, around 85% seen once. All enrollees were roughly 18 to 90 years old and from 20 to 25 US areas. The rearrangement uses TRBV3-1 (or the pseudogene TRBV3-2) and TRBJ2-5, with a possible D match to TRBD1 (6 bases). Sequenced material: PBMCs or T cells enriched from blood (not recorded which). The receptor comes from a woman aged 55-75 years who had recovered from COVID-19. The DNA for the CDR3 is TGTGCCAGCAGCGTCAGGGGCGGTCGGAAGACCCAGTACTTC. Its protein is CASSVRGGRKTQYF.